One and the same sample provided the 12 T cell receptor beta chains below, sequenced in a study of PD-1 blockade in classical Hodgkin lymphoma. Generated by immunoSEQ multiplex PCR, the TCRdb table keeps only in-frame clones and is missing some. The table has 120,000 to 150,000 clones, 78% seen once. Brentuximab vedotin exposure varied, and every patient relapsed after autologous stem cell transplantation. Sequencing was performed on peripheral blood mononuclear cells (PBMCs), taken before the second cycle of nivolumab. Source of these receptors: a human donor with classical Hodgkin lymphoma.

The chain carries TRBV29-1 and TRBJ2-5; D not certain. Trimming removed 7 bases at V and 1 base at J, with 13 bases between. Germline V CDR1 and CDR2: SQVTM, ANQGSEA. The CDR3 covers 13 residues. DNA of the CDR3: TGCAGCGGCCATACGTGGGCCCAAGAGACCCAGTACTTC. Its protein is CSGHTWAQETQYF.

The rearrangement joins TRBV5-5 to TRBJ1-2, with unresolved D. CDR3 length: 13 amino acids. V was trimmed by 0 bases and J by 4 bases, leaving 7 bases between them. Germline values: CDR1 SGHKS, CDR2 YYEKEE (reference sequence). CDR3 bases: TGTGCCAGCAGCTTGGAGGGTTTCTATGGCTACACCTTC. Amino acid sequence: CASSLEGFYGYTF.

The chain has TRBV9 and TRBJ1-2, with D perhaps TRBD1 (5 bases). Germline assignment: CDR1 SGDLS and CDR2 YYNGEE. V dropped 0 bases and J dropped 8 bases, with 11 bases sitting between them. This CDR3 comprises 13 residues. In DNA form, the CDR3 reads TGTGCCAGCAGCGTAGACGAGGGGCGAGGCTACACCTTC. Its translation: CASSVDEGRGYTF.

This clone was counted only a few times. The rearrangement links TRBV7-9 to TRBJ1-2, with TRBD1 identical over 8 bases. This CDR3 region has 16 residues. Trimming cost V 0 bases and J 7 bases; bases outside gene matches: 10. The V gene's germline CDR1 is SEHNR and CDR2 FQNEAQ (reference sequence). The CDR3 sequence: CASSLAPQGAKGGYTF. The CDR3 DNA sequence: TGTGCCAGCAGCTTAGCGCCCCAGGGGGCTAAGGGTGGCTACACCTTC.

This clone is a singleton in its sample. The chain joins TRBV7-8 to TRBJ2-3, with 9 bases identical to TRBD1. The trim removed 5 bases at V and 2 bases at J, leaving 11 bases unmatched. This CDR3 contains 17 residues. Germline CDR1 and CDR2: SGHVS and FQNEAQ. The CDR3 nucleotides are TGTGCCAGCAGCATCACCTGGGACAGGGACCCCACAGATACGCAGTATTTT. Translation gives CASSITWDRDPTDTQYF.

The rearrangement joins TRBV19 to TRBJ2-2; TRBD2 matches at 10 bases. J lost 3 bases, V lost 2 bases, and 6 bases had no gene match. The CDR3 has 17 amino acids. The germline V gene encodes CDR1 LNHDA and CDR2 SQIVND (reference sequence). CDR3 region: CASSILSSGRYTGELFF. The CDR3, as DNA: TGTGCCAGTAGTATACTGTCTAGCGGGAGATACACCGGGGAGCTGTTTTTT.

The CDR3 spells CASSLDGDSNQPQHF. Written as DNA, the CDR3 is TGCGCCAGCAGCTTGGACGGTGATAGCAATCAGCCCCAGCATTTT. The chain couples TRBV5-1 to TRBJ1-5; no clear D. Per the germline V gene, CDR1 is SGHRS and CDR2 is YFSETQ. This CDR3 contains 15 residues. V lost 0 bases to trimming and J lost 0 bases, with 7 bases between them. Looking up the rest from reference TRBV5-1 and TRBJ1-5 gives the full variable domain: KAGVTQTPRYLIKTRGQQVTLSCSPISGHRSVSWYQQTPGQGLQFLFEYFSETQRNKGNFPGRFSGRQFSNSRSEMNVSTLELGDSALYLCASSLDGDSNQPQHFGDGTRLSIL.

The chain couples TRBV2 to TRBJ1-1, with unresolved D. The CDR3 contains 14 residues. V dropped 5 bases and J dropped 5 bases, with 15 bases sitting between them. CDR1 is SNHLY, CDR2 FYNNEI, per germline. CDR3 DNA: TGTGCCAGCAGTAGGGAGACACCCAGGACTGAAGCTTTCTTT. As protein: CASSRETPRTEAFF.

This rearrangement joins TRBV5-1 to TRBJ2-3, with unresolved D. The germline CDR1 and CDR2 sequences are SGHRS and YFSETQ. V lost 3 bases and J lost 3, with 14 bases in between. The CDR3 has 15 amino acids. The CDR3 here is CASSWDVGRTDTQYF. CDR3 DNA: TGCGCCAGCAGCTGGGATGTGGGTCGTACAGATACGCAGTATTTT. The whole variable domain, remainder taken from reference TRBV5-1 and TRBJ2-3, is KAGVTQTPRYLIKTRGQQVTLSCSPISGHRSVSWYQQTPGQGLQFLFEYFSETQRNKGNFPGRFSGRQFSNSRSEMNVSTLELGDSALYLCASSWDVGRTDTQYFGPGTRLTVL.

This clone has a handful of counts. The V gene is TRBV18, the J gene TRBJ1-6, with D perhaps TRBD1 (6 bases). CDR1 and CDR2 (germline): KGHSH, LQKENI. V lost 2 bases to trimming and J lost 5 bases, with 10 bases between them. This CDR3 region has 15 residues. Here the CDR3 reads CASSPAGANNSPLHF. In nucleotides, the CDR3 is TGTGCCAGCTCACCAGCAGGGGCGAATAATTCACCCCTCCACTTT.

The chain recombines TRBV28 with TRBJ2-2; no reliable D call. V lost 7 bases, J lost 0 bases, and 0 bases lay in between. Germline V gene data show CDR1 as MDHEN and CDR2 as SYDVKM. The CDR3 is 11 amino acids. The CDR3 loop reads CASTNTGELFF. CDR3 DNA: TGTGCCAGCACGAACACCGGGGAGCTGTTTTTT.

This clone was seen a single time. The rearrangement uses TRBV2 and TRBJ2-5; no clear D gene. The CDR3 is made up of 14 amino acids. Per germline, CDR1 SNHLY and CDR2 FYNNEI. Trimming took 5 bases from V and 1 from J, leaving 11 bases between them. DNA for the CDR3: TGTGCCAGCAGTTTGGGTCCTCTCCAAGAGACCCAGTACTTC. It encodes CASSLGPLQETQYF.